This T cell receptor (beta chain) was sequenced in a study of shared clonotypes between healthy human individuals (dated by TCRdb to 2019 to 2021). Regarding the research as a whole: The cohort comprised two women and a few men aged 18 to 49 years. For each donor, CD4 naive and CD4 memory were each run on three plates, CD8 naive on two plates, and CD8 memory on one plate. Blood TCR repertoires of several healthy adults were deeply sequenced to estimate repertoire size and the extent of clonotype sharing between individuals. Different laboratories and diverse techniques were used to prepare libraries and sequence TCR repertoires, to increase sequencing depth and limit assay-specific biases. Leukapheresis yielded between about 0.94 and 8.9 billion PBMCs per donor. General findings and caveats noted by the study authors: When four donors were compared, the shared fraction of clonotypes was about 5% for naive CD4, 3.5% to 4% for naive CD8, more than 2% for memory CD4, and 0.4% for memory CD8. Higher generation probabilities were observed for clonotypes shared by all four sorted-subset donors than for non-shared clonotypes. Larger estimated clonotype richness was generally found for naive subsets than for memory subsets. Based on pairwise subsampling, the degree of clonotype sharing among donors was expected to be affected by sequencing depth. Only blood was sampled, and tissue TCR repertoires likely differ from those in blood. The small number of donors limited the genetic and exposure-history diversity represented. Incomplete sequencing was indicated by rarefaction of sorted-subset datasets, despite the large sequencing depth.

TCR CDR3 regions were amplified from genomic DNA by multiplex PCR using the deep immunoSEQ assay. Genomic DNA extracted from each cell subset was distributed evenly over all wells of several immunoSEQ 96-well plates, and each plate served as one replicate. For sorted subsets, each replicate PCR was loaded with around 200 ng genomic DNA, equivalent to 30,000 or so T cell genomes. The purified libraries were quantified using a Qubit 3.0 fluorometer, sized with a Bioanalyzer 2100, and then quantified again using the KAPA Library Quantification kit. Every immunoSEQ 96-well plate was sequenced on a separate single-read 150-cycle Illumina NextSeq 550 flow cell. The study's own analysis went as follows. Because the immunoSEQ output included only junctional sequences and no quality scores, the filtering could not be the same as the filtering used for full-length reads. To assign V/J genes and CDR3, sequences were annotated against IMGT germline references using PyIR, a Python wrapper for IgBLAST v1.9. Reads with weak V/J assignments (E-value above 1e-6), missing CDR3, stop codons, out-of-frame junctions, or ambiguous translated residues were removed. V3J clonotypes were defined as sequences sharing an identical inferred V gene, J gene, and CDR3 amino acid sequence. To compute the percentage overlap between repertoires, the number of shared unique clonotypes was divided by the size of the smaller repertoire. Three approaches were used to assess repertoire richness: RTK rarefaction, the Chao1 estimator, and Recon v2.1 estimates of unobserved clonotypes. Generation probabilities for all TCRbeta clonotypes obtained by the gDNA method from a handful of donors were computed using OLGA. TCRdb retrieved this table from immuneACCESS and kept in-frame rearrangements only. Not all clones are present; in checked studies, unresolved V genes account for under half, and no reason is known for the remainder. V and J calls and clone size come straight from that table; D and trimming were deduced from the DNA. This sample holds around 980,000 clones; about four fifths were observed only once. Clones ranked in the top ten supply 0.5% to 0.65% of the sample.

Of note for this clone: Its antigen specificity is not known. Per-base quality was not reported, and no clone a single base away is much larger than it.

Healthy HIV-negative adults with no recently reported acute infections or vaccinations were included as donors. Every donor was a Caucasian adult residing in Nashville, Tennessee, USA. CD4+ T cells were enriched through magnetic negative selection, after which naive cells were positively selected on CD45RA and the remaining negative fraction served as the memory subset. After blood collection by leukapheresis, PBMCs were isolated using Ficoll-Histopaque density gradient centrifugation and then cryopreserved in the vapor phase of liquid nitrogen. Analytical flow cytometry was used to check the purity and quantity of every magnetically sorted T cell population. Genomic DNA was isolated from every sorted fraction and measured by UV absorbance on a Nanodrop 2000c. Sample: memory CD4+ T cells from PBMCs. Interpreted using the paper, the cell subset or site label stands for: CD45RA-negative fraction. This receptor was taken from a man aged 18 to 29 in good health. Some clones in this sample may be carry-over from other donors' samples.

The CDR3: CASSLATGGWTEAFF. The DNA sequence reads TGTGCCAGCAGCTTGGCCACTGGGGGGTGGACTGAAGCTTTCTTT. Here the chain combines TRBV5-6 and TRBJ1-1; TRBD1 is a possible D gene, resting on 5 matching bases. Inclusive of the bounding cysteine and phenylalanine, the CDR3 is 15 residues long. The only DNA kept is the CDR3, 45 bases in frame from the first base. The germline V gene yields SGHDT for CDR1 and YYEEEE for CDR2. The trim is 0 bases for V and 5 bases for J, with a gap of 14 bases between the germline ends. The full variable domain, completed from the reference TRBV5-6 and TRBJ1-1 proteins outside the CDR3, reads DAGVTQSPTHLIKTRGQQVTLRCSPKSGHDTVSWYQQALGQGPQFIFQYYEEEERQRGNFPDRFSGHQFPNYSSELNVNALLLGDSALYLCASSLATGGWTEAFFGQGTRLTVV.